This T cell receptor (beta chain) was recovered during a study of blood T cell repertoires in COVID-19. Overall study: The origin of the acute and convalescent COVID-19 samples was the United States, Italy and Spain.

The table came from immunoSEQ multiplex PCR; TCRdb's copy has only in-frame clones and leaves some out. The table has around 300,000 clones, roughly 89% seen once. The study drew participants aged roughly 18 to 89 years from some 23 US areas. Cohorts were assigned according to the clinical history that participants reported. The sample holds a few counts of this clone. Germline V gives CDR1 MDHEN, CDR2 SYDVKM. V lost 6 bases to trimming and J lost 0 bases, with 17 bases between them. CDR3 size: 16 residues. The sequenced material came from PBMCs or T cells enriched from blood (not recorded which). V is TRBV28 and J is TRBJ1-1, with D unclear. The sequence derives from a woman aged 18-29 years with acute COVID-19. The CDR3 loop reads CASSDAGRLLNTEAFF. DNA of the CDR3: TGTGCCAGCAGCGATGCGGGGAGGCTCCTGAACACTGAAGCTTTCTTT.